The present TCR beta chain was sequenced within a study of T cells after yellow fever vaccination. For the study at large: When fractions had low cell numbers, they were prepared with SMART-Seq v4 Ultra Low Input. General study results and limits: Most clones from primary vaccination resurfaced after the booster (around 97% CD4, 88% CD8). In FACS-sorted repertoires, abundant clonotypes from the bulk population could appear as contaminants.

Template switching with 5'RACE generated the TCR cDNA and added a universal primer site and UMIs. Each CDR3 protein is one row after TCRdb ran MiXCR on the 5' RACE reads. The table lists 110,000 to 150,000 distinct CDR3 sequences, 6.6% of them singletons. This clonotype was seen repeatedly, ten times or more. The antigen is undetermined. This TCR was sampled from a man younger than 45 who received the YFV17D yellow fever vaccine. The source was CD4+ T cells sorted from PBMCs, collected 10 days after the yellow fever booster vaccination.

The CDR3 nucleotides read TGTGCCAGCAGCGTAGGAGCGGGGGAGACCCAGTACTTC. Translating it yields CASSVGAGETQYF. The chain uses TRBV9 and TRBJ2-5, with 7 bases matching TRBD2. Germline lookup yields CDR1 SGDLS and CDR2 YYNGEE. Trimming at V came to 0 bases and at J to 5 bases, leaving 1 base not matched to a gene. The CDR3 is 13 amino acids.